Each of the 25 T cell receptor beta chains below was sequenced from the same sample in a study of T cell responses to AZD1222 COVID-19 vaccine (dated by TCRdb to the early 2020s). Interpreted using the paper, the time point label stands for: sample from adult after SARS-CoV-2 infection, after symptom onset. Library prep was done by the immunoSEQ multiplex PCR assay. TCRdb carries this immuneACCESS record with in-frame sequences only. Its versions omit some clonotypes, under half of them owing to an unresolved V gene in the studies checked, with the rest unexplained. Here the sample has about 150,000 clones; approximately 86% occur a single time. The ten largest clonotypes hold 6.9% of the sample. This sample comprised peripheral blood, obtained after recovery from COVID-19. These receptor sequences come from an adult who had recovered from COVID-19.

The genes are TRBV5-6 and TRBJ2-7, with 7 bases lining up with TRBD1. The CDR3 runs 14 residues. V was pared by 4 bases and J by 2 bases, with 6 bases of the junction left unmatched. The V gene's germline CDR1 is SGHDT and CDR2 YYEEEE. CDR3 sequence reads: CASSTDRKTYEQYF. The DNA of the CDR3 is TGTGCCAGCAGCACGGACAGGAAAACCTACGAGCAGTACTTC.

The chain has TRBV29-1 and TRBJ2-1; 7 nucleotides line up with TRBD2. The J segment lost 0 bases and the V segment lost 3 bases, leaving 5 bases of the junction unmatched. Per the germline V gene, CDR1 is SQVTM and CDR2 is ANQGSEA. This CDR3 comprises 15 residues. The CDR3 bases are TGCAGCGTTGATGGCCTAGCGGACTCCTACAATGAGCAGTTCTTC. Translating it yields CSVDGLADSYNEQFF.

This clone is a singleton in its sample. The chain has TRBV28 and TRBJ2-1; 8 bases are shared with TRBD2. This CDR3 is 15 amino acids long. The germline gives CDR1 MDHEN, CDR2 SYDVKM. V was pared by 5 bases and J by 4 bases, with 7 bases of the junction left unmatched. CDR3 in amino acids: CASSRTSGSYNEQFF. CDR3 DNA: TGTGCCAGCAGTCGTACTAGCGGAAGTTACAATGAGCAGTTCTTC.

This chain connects TRBV10-3 to TRBJ1-6, with D hard to call. This CDR3 comprises 12 residues. Per germline, CDR1 ENHRY and CDR2 SYGVKD. With 0 bases removed from V and 14 bases from J, the gap between germline ends came to 8 bases. The CDR3 DNA is TGTGCCATCAGTGAGTCGGCAGATACCCTCCACTTT. As protein: CAISESADTLHF.

The chain employs TRBV5-1 and TRBJ2-3; D is perhaps TRBD2 (5 bases). V was trimmed by 0 bases and J by 3 bases, leaving 14 bases between them. The V gene's germline CDR1 is SGHRS and CDR2 YFSETQ. The length of the CDR3 is 16 residues. The CDR3 loop reads CASSLAAAGGTDTQYF. CDR3 DNA: TGCGCCAGCAGCTTGGCCGCGGCTGGAGGTACAGATACGCAGTATTTT.

The CDR3 loop is CASSYLGGTEKLFF. The CDR3 nucleotides read TGTGCCAGCAGTTACTTGGGGGGAACCGAAAAACTGTTTTTT. The chain couples TRBV6-2 or TRBV6-3 to TRBJ1-4; maybe TRBD1 (5 bases). With 1 base removed from V and 8 bases from J, the gap between germline ends came to 11 bases. CDR1 MNHEY and CDR2 SVGEGT come from the germline V gene. CDR3 size: 14 residues.

The chain has TRBV3-1 (or the pseudogene TRBV3-2) and TRBJ1-6; the D gene is possibly TRBD1 (5 bases). With 4 bases removed from V and 9 bases from J, the gap between germline ends came to 19 bases. The CDR3 loop spans 16 amino acids. The germline V gene encodes CDR1 LGHDT and CDR2 YNNKEL (reference sequence). The CDR3 coding sequence is TGTGCCAGCAGCCTATCTGGGGCCCGGGGAGTTTCACCCCTCCACTTT. This gives the protein CASSLSGARGVSPLHF.

V and J are TRBV25-1 and TRBJ2-7; no firm D call. V was trimmed by 3 bases and J by 2 bases, leaving 14 bases between them. CDR1 and CDR2 from the germline V gene are MGHDK and SYGVNS. The CDR3 spans 15 residues. The CDR3 loop reads CASSDPGHVTYEQYF. The CDR3 DNA follows: TGTGCCAGCAGTGACCCCGGGCATGTCACCTACGAGCAGTACTTC.

As to this clone: Different DNA sequences within this sample yield the same CDR3. The chain couples TRBV6-2 or TRBV6-3 to TRBJ1-6; TRBD1 agrees at 7 bases. CDR1 and CDR2 from the germline V gene are MNHEY and SVGEGT. J lost 7 bases, V lost 5 bases, and 8 bases had no gene match. The CDR3 is made up of 15 amino acids. The CDR3 coding sequence is TGTGCCAGCAGTGACCGGACAGGATCGAATTCACCCCTCCACTTT. Encoded protein: CASSDRTGSNSPLHF.

This clone was observed a few times. CDR3 sequence reads: CASSLELVSDTQYF. Here the CDR3 DNA reads TGTGCCAGCAGCTTAGAACTAGTATCCGATACGCAGTATTTT. V is TRBV7-8 and J is TRBJ2-3, with a weak D call TRBD2 (5 bases). This CDR3 has 14 amino acids. Per germline, CDR1 SGHVS and CDR2 FQNEAQ. Trimming cost V 1 base and J 6 bases, with 11 bases left between them.

The chain joins TRBV5-1 to TRBJ2-7; possible D gene TRBD2, 6 bases. Germline V gives CDR1 SGHRS, CDR2 YFSETQ. V was pared by 4 bases and J by 7 bases, with 15 bases between. The CDR3 spans 13 residues. The CDR3 DNA is TGCGCCAGCAGCCCTGGCAATGCGGGAGAGCAGTACTTC. Translated: CASSPGNAGEQYF.

The chain uses TRBV29-1 and TRBJ1-1; D gene uncertain. The length of the CDR3 is 13 residues. Trimming shortened V by 7 bases and J by 4 bases, and 16 bases separated the two germline ends. Looked up from germline, CDR1 is SQVTM and CDR2 is ANQGSEA. Here the CDR3 DNA reads TGCAGCGGGATGTTGGCGGCAGGCACTGAAGCTTTCTTT. Protein sequence: CSGMLAAGTEAFF. The entire variable domain, with the rest obtained from reference TRBV29-1 and TRBJ1-1, is as follows: SAVISQKPSRDICQRGTSLTIQCQVDSQVTMMFWYRQQPGQSLTLIATANQGSEATYESGFVIDKFPISRPNLTFSTLTVSNMSPEDSSIYLCSGMLAAGTEAFFGQGTRLTVV.

This chain uses TRBV7-2 with TRBJ2-3, with TRBD2 identical over 13 bases. Germline-derived CDR1 and CDR2 are SGHTA and FQGNSA. Losses at the gene ends were 5 bases for V and 2 bases for J; bases not matched to a gene: 10. CDR3 length: 18 amino acids. As DNA, the CDR3 is TGTGCCAGCAGCGAGGGACTAGCGGGACACGCCTACACAGATACGCAGTATTTT. This codes for CASSEGLAGHAYTDTQYF.

The chain has TRBV6-5 and TRBJ2-1; 14 bases match TRBD2. The germline V gene has CDR1 MNHEY and CDR2 SVGAGI. J gave up 5 bases and V 6 bases, and 3 bases lay outside the gene matches. The CDR3 sequence is 15 residues long. The CDR3 DNA reads as TGTGCCAGCAGATCGGGACTAGCGGGAGACAATGAGCAGTTCTTC. It translates to CASRSGLAGDNEQFF.

The chain uses TRBV5-1 and TRBJ1-1; 7 nucleotides match TRBD1. Germline V gene data show CDR1 as SGHRS and CDR2 as YFSETQ. V shed 5 bases and J 3 bases; nucleotides not matched to a gene: 7. This CDR3 has 14 residues. CDR3 DNA sequence: TGCGCCAGCAGATTCGACAGGGTAGACACTGAAGCTTTCTTT. It codes for CASRFDRVDTEAFF.

This sequence joins TRBV4-1 and TRBJ1-6; D is unresolved. The CDR3 is 16 amino acids. The germline V and J ends were trimmed by 3 bases and 0 bases, with 9 bases remaining between them. Germline V lookup: CDR1 MGHRA, CDR2 YSYEKL. CDR3 amino acids: CASSQQASSYNSPLHF. DNA for the CDR3: TGCGCCAGCAGCCAGCAGGCGAGCTCCTATAATTCACCCCTCCACTTT.

The CDR3 DNA follows: TGTGCTAGTGGTTTGAATTGGGAGGATACGCAGTATTTT. Protein product: CASGLNWEDTQYF. The chain joins TRBV12-5 to TRBJ2-3, with TRBD2 as a possible D gene (5 bases). CDR1 is LGHNT, CDR2 FRNRAP, per germline. The CDR3 has 13 amino acids. The germline V and J ends were trimmed by 2 bases and 6 bases, with 9 bases remaining between them.

The chain couples TRBV2 to TRBJ2-3; 8 bases match TRBD1. CDR3 length: 14 residues. Germline trimming cut 6 bases from V and 1 base from J; bases unmatched to any gene: 3. Germline values: CDR1 SNHLY, CDR2 FYNNEI. The CDR3 protein is CASSQQGGTDTQYF. The CDR3 region has the DNA TGTGCCAGCAGCCAACAGGGGGGCACAGATACGCAGTATTTT.

This rearrangement joins TRBV7-9 to TRBJ1-3; D gene unclear. Per the germline V gene, CDR1 is SEHNR and CDR2 is FQNEAQ (reference sequence). The CDR3 is 14 amino acids. V lost 0 bases to trimming and J lost 6 bases, with 9 bases between them. In DNA form, the CDR3 reads TGTGCCAGCAGCTTAGCGGGCCTCCAAAACACCATATATTTT. This encodes CASSLAGLQNTIYF.

The V call is TRBV27, the J call TRBJ1-2; TRBD1 aligns across 7 bases. V gave up 8 bases and J gave up 0 bases; unmatched junction bases: 6. This CDR3 has 14 amino acids. From germline, CDR1 is MNHEY and CDR2 SMNVEV (reference sequence). The chain's CDR3 is CASGKGASNYGYTF. Here the CDR3 DNA reads TGTGCCAGCGGTAAGGGGGCGTCTAACTATGGCTACACCTTC.

The gene calls are TRBV19 and TRBJ2-4, with 9 bases aligning to TRBD1. This CDR3 spans 16 amino acids. With 5 bases clipped from V and 9 bases from J, the junction kept 14 bases outside the gene matches. The germline gives CDR1 LNHDA, CDR2 SQIVND (reference sequence). The CDR3: CASSLLTGGLIAIQYF. DNA of the CDR3: TGTGCCAGTAGTCTCCTTACAGGGGGCCTTATCGCCATTCAGTACTTC.

The chain carries TRBV6-5 and TRBJ2-7, with 8 bases fitting TRBD1. The CDR3 contains 13 residues. Germline V gives CDR1 MNHEY, CDR2 SVGAGI. J lost 6 bases, V lost 5 bases, and 6 bases had no gene match. CDR3 bases: TGTGCCAGCAGTACGCGGGACAGGAGCGAGCAGTACTTC. Translating it yields CASSTRDRSEQYF.

The V call is TRBV4-3, the J call TRBJ1-1; a weak D match, TRBD1 (5 bases). The CDR3 is made up of 15 amino acids. V shed 4 bases and J shed 3 bases, with 15 bases lying between them. Germline V gives CDR1 LGHNA, CDR2 YSLEER. In DNA, the CDR3 is TGCGCCAGCAGCCCGACCAGGGTTGGGGACACTGAAGCTTTCTTT. It yields the protein CASSPTRVGDTEAFF.

The V and J genes are TRBV29-1 and TRBJ1-4, with TRBD1 matching 8 bases. The V gene's germline CDR1 is SQVTM and CDR2 ANQGSEA. V lost 4 bases, J lost 8 bases, and 9 bases stayed unmatched. CDR3 length equals 14 residues. CDR3 in DNA: TGCAGCGTTGGGGGGGGACAGGCTCGAGAAAAACTGTTTTTT. Protein product: CSVGGGQAREKLFF.

The genes are TRBV14 and TRBJ1-4; D not resolved. Germline CDR1 and CDR2: SGHDN and FVKESK. Trimming removed 2 bases at V and 6 bases at J, with 10 bases between. The CDR3 is made up of 14 amino acids. The CDR3 is CASSQLLGHEKLFF. As DNA, the CDR3 is TGTGCCAGCAGCCAACTCCTAGGGCATGAAAAACTGTTTTTT.